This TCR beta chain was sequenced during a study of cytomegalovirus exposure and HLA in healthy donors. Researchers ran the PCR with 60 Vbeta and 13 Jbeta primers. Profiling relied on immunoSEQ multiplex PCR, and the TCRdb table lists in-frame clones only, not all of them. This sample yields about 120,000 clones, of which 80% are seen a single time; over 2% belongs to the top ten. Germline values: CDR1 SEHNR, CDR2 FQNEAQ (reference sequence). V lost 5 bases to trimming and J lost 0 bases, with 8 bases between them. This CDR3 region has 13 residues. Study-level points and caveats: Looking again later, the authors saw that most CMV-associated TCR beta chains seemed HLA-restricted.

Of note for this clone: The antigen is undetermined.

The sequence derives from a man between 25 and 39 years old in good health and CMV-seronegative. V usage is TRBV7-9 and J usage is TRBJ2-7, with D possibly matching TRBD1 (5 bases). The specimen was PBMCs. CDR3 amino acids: CASSPDNSYEQYF. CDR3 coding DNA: TGTGCCAGCAGCCCGGACAACTCCTACGAGCAGTACTTC.